A single T cell receptor beta chain is shown here with its context. The antigen remains unidentified. The sample belongs to a study of chemoradiotherapy in HPV16-positive cancers. As for the study in general: Two HPV16-positive patients' cells yielded candidate HPV-specific clones and common motifs. Study conclusions and caveats: Non-HPV-specific T cells did not expand in tumors during treatment, whereas candidate HPV-specific clones and E7-related motifs did. Better recurrence-free survival went with HPV-responsive T-cell expansion in HPV16-positive patients.

The table came from immunoSEQ multiplex PCR; TCRdb's copy has only in-frame clones and leaves some out. Of approximately 6,600 clones in the sample, 81% were seen once. This CDR3 is 15 amino acids long. V was pared by 0 bases and J by 3 bases, with 4 bases of the junction left unmatched. The germline gives CDR1 PRHDT, CDR2 FYEKMQ (reference sequence). Over chemoradiotherapy, repertoires were sampled more than once. The sequence came from a human donor with HPV-associated anogenital cancer. The chain links TRBV13 to TRBJ2-7, with 8 bases aligning to TRBD2. Sequences were derived from tumor tissue, sampled from a patient who underwent chemoradiotherapy. In DNA form, the CDR3 reads TGTGCCAGCAGCTTAGGGGGTAGCGGGGTCTACGAGCAGTACTTC. Amino acid sequence: CASSLGGSGVYEQYF.